The 15 T cell receptor beta chains listed next were all sequenced from one sample in a study of blood T cell repertoires in COVID-19. Profiled with immunoSEQ multiplex PCR; TCRdb holds only in-frame clones, not every one. The sample lists about 80,000 clones, roughly 87% seen once, with over 9.5% in the top ten. The specimen sequenced was peripheral blood. Receptor source: a man older than 75 with acute or convalescent COVID-19.

V gene TRBV5-4 combines with J gene TRBJ1-1; TRBD1 matches 8 bases. The CDR3 runs 14 residues. The junction had 5 bases not matched to a gene; V was cut back by 6 bases and J by 1 base. Per germline, CDR1 SGHNT and CDR2 YYREEE (reference sequence). CDR3: CASKLGTGNTEAFF. CDR3 in DNA: TGTGCCAGCAAGCTTGGGACAGGGAACACTGAAGCTTTCTTT.

The chain uses TRBV10-3 and TRBJ2-3, with 8 bases fitting TRBD2. The CDR3 runs to 16 residues. The junction had 10 bases not matched to a gene; V was cut back by 8 bases and J by 0 bases. From germline, CDR1 is ENHRY and CDR2 SYGVKD. CDR3 sequence: CAIAERGRTSTDTQYF. The CDR3, as DNA: TGTGCCATCGCTGAGCGGGGGCGTACTAGCACAGATACGCAGTATTTT.

This chain connects TRBV9 to TRBJ1-1, with D maybe TRBD1 (5 bases). V was shortened by 4 bases and J by 6 bases, with 22 bases between the two germline ends. Per germline, CDR1 SGDLS and CDR2 YYNGEE. This CDR3 contains 16 residues. The CDR3 loop reads CASSTGGGFGGAEAFF. CDR3 DNA sequence: TGTGCCAGCAGCACAGGCGGCGGCTTTGGAGGGGCTGAAGCTTTCTTT.

This clone was seen once. The rearrangement links TRBV9 to TRBJ2-5; no firm D call. From germline, CDR1 is SGDLS and CDR2 YYNGEE. Trimming cost V 2 bases and J 3 bases, with 14 bases left between them. This CDR3 has 15 residues. The DNA for the CDR3 is TGTGCCAGCAGCGTTAGAGTGGGCTGGGAAGAGACCCAGTACTTC. This encodes CASSVRVGWEETQYF.

V is TRBV2 and J is TRBJ2-2, with 8 bases aligning to TRBD1. This CDR3 has 15 residues. V was pared by 6 bases and J by 1 base, with 4 bases of the junction left unmatched. The V gene's germline CDR1 is SNHLY and CDR2 FYNNEI. Written as DNA, the CDR3 is TGTGCCAGCAGAGGACAGGGAGGGAACACCGGGGAGCTGTTTTTT. This encodes CASRGQGGNTGELFF. Looking up the rest from reference TRBV2 and TRBJ2-2 gives the full variable domain: EPEVTQTPSHQVTQMGQEVILRCVPISNHLYFYWYRQILGQKVEFLVSFYNNEISEKSEIFDDQFSVERPDGSNFTLKIRSTKLEDSAMYFCASRGQGGNTGELFFGEGSRLTVL.

This chain uses TRBV5-4 with TRBJ1-1; tentatively, D is TRBD1 (5 bases). Germline CDR1 SGHNT, CDR2 YYREEE (reference sequence). With 0 bases removed from V and 11 bases from J, the gap between germline ends came to 8 bases. The CDR3 length is 11 residues. CDR3 sequence: CASSLGGDAFF. The CDR3 DNA follows: TGTGCCAGCAGCTTGGGGGGGGACGCTTTCTTT.

This chain connects TRBV21-1 to TRBJ2-7; whether TRBD2, the table's D call, matches the DNA was not checked. TRBV21-1 is annotated as a pseudogene. The CDR3 runs 17 residues. The CDR3 reads CASSKSCMTSGFAEQYF. Written as DNA, the CDR3 is TGTGCCAGCAGCAAATCGTGTATGACTAGCGGGTTCGCCGAGCAGTACTTC.

V usage is TRBV5-1 and J usage is TRBJ2-7, with TRBD1 matching 11 bases. This CDR3 is 15 amino acids long. Germline V lookup: CDR1 SGHRS, CDR2 YFSETQ. With 2 bases clipped from V and 6 bases from J, the junction kept 7 bases outside the gene matches. Here the CDR3 DNA reads TGCGCCAGCAGCTTACCGGGACAGGGGGGAAGCGAGCAGTACTTC. Amino acids: CASSLPGQGGSEQYF.

V is TRBV2 and J is TRBJ2-5; D remains ambiguous. The CDR3 consists of 15 residues. V was pared by 6 bases and J by 2 bases, with 16 bases between. Per the germline V gene, CDR1 is SNHLY and CDR2 is FYNNEI. CDR3 protein: CASSEPGYSQETQYF. Written as DNA, the CDR3 is TGTGCCAGCAGCGAACCCGGGTATTCACAAGAGACCCAGTACTTC.

This clone was observed once. The V call is TRBV6-5, the J call TRBJ1-1; 9 bases line up with TRBD1. Germline V gene data show CDR1 as MNHEY and CDR2 as SVGAGI. After removal of 2 bases from V and 6 bases from J, the junction contained 7 bases not matched to a gene. The CDR3 is 15 amino acids. In nucleotides, the CDR3 is TGTGCCAGCAGTTACAGCAGACAGGGGGTCCCTGAAGCTTTCTTT. It yields the protein CASSYSRQGVPEAFF.

Sample share makes this clone medium-sized. The chain employs TRBV7-8 and TRBJ1-3; possibly TRBD1 for D (6 bases). The CDR3 totals 17 residues. CDR1 and CDR2 from the germline V gene are SGHVS and FQNEAQ. The V and J ends lost 5 bases and 2 bases respectively, with 19 bases between them. The CDR3 DNA sequence: TGTGCCAGCAGCCACACGAGCTGGACAGAAACTGGAAACACCATATATTTT. Its translation is CASSHTSWTETGNTIYF.

This clone was seen only once. The CDR3 is CASSILAGGYNEQFF. The CDR3 coding sequence is TGTGCCAGCAGCATACTAGCGGGGGGATACAATGAGCAGTTCTTC. This chain uses TRBV6-4 with TRBJ2-1, with 12 bases that match TRBD2. J was trimmed by 4 bases and V by 6 bases; bases with no gene match: 4. The CDR3 extends over 15 amino acids. Germline CDR1 reads MRHNA; CDR2 reads SNTAGT.

V is TRBV5-1 and J is TRBJ2-1; TRBD2 matches at 13 bases. Germline V CDR1 and CDR2: SGHRS, YFSETQ. This CDR3 comprises 18 residues. The V and J ends lost 3 bases and 0 bases, in that order; junction bases with no gene match: 6. CDR3 nucleotide sequence: TGCGCCAGCAGCTCACCGACTAGCGGGGGGAGCTCCTACAATGAGCAGTTCTTC. It translates to CASSSPTSGGSSYNEQFF.

V and J are TRBV10-1 and TRBJ2-2, with D unresolved. The CDR3 is 13 residues long. The V end lost 0 bases, the J end lost 7 bases, and 6 bases lay between the germline ends. In germline, CDR1 is WNHNN, CDR2 SYGVQD (reference sequence). The CDR3 DNA reads TGCGCCAGCAGTGAGTCGACGGGCGGGGAGCTGTTTTTT. This codes for CASSESTGGELFF.

This sequence joins TRBV3-1 (or the pseudogene TRBV3-2) and TRBJ2-5; unclear D gene. Germline CDR1 is LGHDT and CDR2 is YNNKEL (reference sequence). The ends were cut back, 2 bases at V and 5 bases at J, with 9 bases in the middle. CDR3 length: 13 residues. The CDR3 DNA sequence: TGTGCCAGCAGCCAATCGACGAGGGAGACCCAGTACTTC. As protein: CASSQSTRETQYF.